The 19 T cell receptor beta chains below all came from one sample that was sequenced in a study of T cells in Graves' hyperthyroidism and ophthalmopathy. Researchers amplified the TCR beta CDR3 regions from RNA transcripts. Researchers ran a first-round RT-PCR on the TCR CDR3 using the HTBI primer set. Each CDR3 protein is one row after TCRdb ran MiXCR on the multiplex PCR reads. The table has about 350,000 distinct CDR3 sequences, about 14% seen once. Material for sequencing was blood. Every receptor here comes from a woman aged 30 to 39 with Graves' hyperthyroidism.

About this clonotype: Given a much more abundant clone one base away, this may be a read error. This chain connects TRBV12-3 or TRBV12-4 to TRBJ2-7; TRBD1 is a possible D gene (5 bases). The CDR3 totals 13 residues. Trimming stripped 5 bases from V and 2 bases from J, with 10 bases between. CDR3 DNA: TGTGCCAGCAGTGTGAGACAGACCTACGAGCAGTACTTC. Protein sequence: CASSVRQTYEQYF.

This clonotype came up many times. The rearrangement joins TRBV24-1 to TRBJ2-1; D ambiguous. Trimming stripped 6 bases from V and 0 bases from J, with 8 bases between. CDR1 KGHDR and CDR2 SFDVKD come from the germline V gene. The CDR3 totals 14 residues. The CDR3 nucleotides read TGTGCCACCAGTCGACCCCCCTCCTACAATGAGCAGTTCTTC. As protein: CATSRPPSYNEQFF.

The sample holds a few counts of this clonotype. J is TRBJ2-5 and V is TRBV10-1; TRBD2 matches 12 bases. The CDR3 length is 15 residues. V shed 6 bases and J 5 bases; nucleotides not matched to a gene: 7. Germline-derived CDR1 and CDR2 are WNHNN and SYGVQD (reference sequence). CDR3 sequence: CASRTTSGRGETQYF. Written as DNA, the CDR3 is TGCGCCAGCAGGACGACTAGCGGGAGAGGGGAGACCCAGTACTTC.

This clonotype has a handful of counts. This rearrangement joins TRBV3-1 to TRBJ1-2; the D is unclear. CDR1 and CDR2 (germline): LGHDT, YNNKEL (reference sequence). This CDR3 region has 14 residues. Trimming removed 2 bases at V and 4 bases at J, with 11 bases between. The CDR3 DNA is TGTGCCAGCAGCCAATTCGGGAGTTTCTATGGCTACACCTTC. This codes for CASSQFGSFYGYTF.

V gene TRBV18 combines with J gene TRBJ1-1; D remains ambiguous. The length of the CDR3 is 13 residues. V was trimmed by 1 base and J by 4 bases, leaving 7 bases between them. CDR1 KGHSH and CDR2 LQKENI come from the germline V gene. The CDR3 DNA is TGTGCCAGCTCACCACTGGGTCTCACTGAAGCTTTCTTT. Amino acids: CASSPLGLTEAFF. Full variable domain (outside the CDR3, taken from reference TRBV18 and TRBJ1-1): NAGVMQNPRHLVRRRGQEARLRCSPMKGHSHVYWYRQLPEEGLKFMVYLQKENIIDESGMPKERFSAEFPKEGPSILRIQQVVRGDSAAYFCASSPLGLTEAFFGQGTRLTVV.

The chain is built from TRBV10-3 and TRBJ1-1, with D tentatively TRBD1 (5 bases). V lost 4 bases to trimming and J lost 11 bases, with 17 bases between them. This CDR3 has 13 residues. Germline V CDR1 and CDR2: ENHRY, SYGVKD. CDR3 DNA: TGTGCCATCAGTGCGGGGGTAGATCCAATGGCTTTCTTT. It codes for CAISAGVDPMAFF.

This clonotype showed up many times. The J gene is TRBJ1-6, the V gene TRBV28, with TRBD1 as a possible D gene (5 bases). The V end was cut by 5 bases, the J end by 10 bases, with 27 bases between. Germline lookup yields CDR1 MDHEN and CDR2 SYDVKM. There are 18 residues in the CDR3. CDR3 protein: CASSGGTDTRKGRSPLHF. The CDR3 bases are TGTGCCAGCAGTGGGGGAACGGACACCCGAAAGGGCAGGTCACCCCTCCACTTT. The full variable domain, in which reference TRBV28 and TRBJ1-6 provide the parts outside the CDR3, is DVKVTQSSRYLVKRTGEKVFLECVQDMDHENMFWYRQDPGLGLRLIYFSYDVKMKEKGDIPEGYSVSREKKERFSLILESASTNQTSMYLCASSGGTDTRKGRSPLHFGNGTRLTVT.

This clonotype occurred many times. The chain joins TRBV11-2 to TRBJ2-1, with TRBD2 matching 10 bases. Looked up from germline, CDR1 is SGHAT and CDR2 is FQNNGV. V lost 5 bases and J lost 7; bases outside the gene matches: 20. The CDR3 is 19 amino acids. CDR3 region: CASSTAGGWGTSVRNEQFF. CDR3 sequence (DNA): TGTGCCAGCAGCACAGCGGGCGGGTGGGGGACTAGCGTCCGAAATGAGCAGTTCTTC.

This clonotype was seen at least ten times. J is TRBJ2-3 and V is TRBV2, with a possible D match to TRBD1 (6 bases). CDR1 is SNHLY, CDR2 FYNNEI, per germline. Trimming cost V 8 bases and J 4 bases, with 13 bases left between them. This CDR3 is 13 amino acids long. The CDR3 bases are TGTGCCAGCTCATCCCAGGGGTCAGATACGCAGTATTTT. Translating gives CASSSQGSDTQYF.

This clonotype was recorded a few times. This CDR3 reads CASSQGLAGASEQFF. CDR3 coding DNA: TGCGCCAGCAGCCAAGGACTAGCGGGAGCCAGTGAGCAGTTCTTC. The rearrangement uses TRBV4-1 and TRBJ2-1, with 12 bases fitting TRBD2. Germline trimming cut 1 base from V and 9 bases from J; bases unmatched to any gene: 4. This CDR3 has 15 amino acids. Looked up from germline, CDR1 is MGHRA and CDR2 is YSYEKL.

V is TRBV20-1 and J is TRBJ2-7; 12 bases agree with TRBD2. CDR1 is DFQATT, CDR2 SNEGSKA, per germline (reference sequence). After removal of 5 bases from V and 3 bases from J, the junction contained 8 bases not matched to a gene. The CDR3 is made up of 15 amino acids. Here the CDR3 reads CSAPTSGRPNYEQYF. The CDR3 region has the DNA TGCAGTGCTCCCACTAGCGGGAGGCCCAACTACGAGCAGTACTTC.

A word on this clonotype: A much larger clone differs by one base, so this may be a read error. The chain combines TRBV9 with TRBJ2-2; D remains unclear. V shed 2 bases and J shed 7 bases, with 12 bases lying between them. From germline, CDR1 is SGDLS and CDR2 YYNGEE. The CDR3 extends over 14 amino acids. This chain's CDR3 is CASSVGRQDGELFF. In DNA, the CDR3 is TGTGCCAGCAGCGTGGGCAGGCAGGACGGGGAGCTGTTTTTT. Combining the CDR3 with reference TRBV9 and TRBJ2-2 gives the whole variable domain DSGVTQTPKHLITATGQRVTLRCSPRSGDLSVYWYQQSLDQGLQFLIQYYNGEERAKGNILERFSAQQFPDLHSELNLSSLELGDSALYFCASSVGRQDGELFFGEGSRLTVL.

This clonotype was counted ten times or more. This rearrangement joins TRBV20-1 to TRBJ2-4, with D perhaps matching TRBD2 (5 bases). The ends were cut back, 4 bases at V and 6 bases at J, with 19 bases in the middle. Germline CDR1 is DFQATT and CDR2 is SNEGSKA (reference sequence). This CDR3 has 15 amino acids. The CDR3 loop reads CSANSDRGLRNIQYF. CDR3 DNA sequence: TGCAGTGCTAACTCGGATCGGGGTTTGAGAAACATTCAGTACTTC.

This clonotype was seen at least ten times. The gene calls are TRBV11-2 and TRBJ1-3; D is unresolved. V was shortened by 2 bases and J by 9 bases, with 14 bases between the two germline ends. Germline lookup yields CDR1 SGHAT and CDR2 FQNNGV. The CDR3 is 14 residues long. CDR3 bases: TGTGCCAGCAGCTTACTCTATATCGACGGCACCATATATTTT. Translating it yields CASSLLYIDGTIYF.

This clonotype was seen a few times. V is TRBV18 and J is TRBJ1-4; D call uncertain. CDR1 and CDR2 (germline): KGHSH, LQKENI. The CDR3 length is 13 residues. V lost 3 bases and J 6 bases, leaving 8 bases between the germline ends. CDR3 DNA sequence: TGTGCCAGCTCACCTGGCGAATATGAAAAACTGTTTTTT. It yields the protein CASSPGEYEKLFF.

This chain connects TRBV6-2 or TRBV6-3 to TRBJ1-2, with a tentative D call TRBD1 (6 bases). There are 14 residues in the CDR3. The germline V gene has CDR1 MNHEY and CDR2 SVGEGT. V lost 2 bases and J lost 4, with 11 bases in between. The CDR3 reads CASSYEGVGYGYTF. Here the CDR3 DNA reads TGTGCCAGCAGTTACGAGGGGGTCGGCTATGGCTACACCTTC.

This clonotype was picked up many times. V gene TRBV7-9 combines with J gene TRBJ2-7; TRBD2 aligns across 7 bases. The CDR3 length is 15 residues. Germline V gives CDR1 SEHNR, CDR2 FQNEAQ (reference sequence). V was pared by 2 bases and J by 7 bases, with 11 bases of the junction left unmatched. The CDR3 coding sequence is TGTGCCAGCAGCTTAAACGCGGGAGTCCGAGAGGAGCAGTACTTC. Encoded protein: CASSLNAGVREEQYF.

This clonotype was detected a few times. The gene calls are TRBV7-8 and TRBJ1-3; D is possibly TRBD1 (5 bases). The germline V and J ends were trimmed by 4 bases and 0 bases, with 13 bases remaining between them. Germline loops: CDR1 SGHVS, CDR2 FQNEAQ. This CDR3 region has 16 residues. The CDR3: CASSSGKGLSGNTIYF. The CDR3 DNA reads TGTGCCAGCAGCTCGGGAAAGGGGCTCTCTGGAAACACCATATATTTT.

A remark on this clonotype: Given a much more abundant clone one base away, this may be a read error. This chain's CDR3 is CATSDMTETNQPQHF. In nucleotides, the CDR3 is TGTGCCACCAGTGATATGACTGAGACTAATCAGCCCCAGCATTTT. The chain recombines TRBV24-1 with TRBJ1-5; D is ambiguous. V was trimmed by 3 bases and J by 4 bases, leaving 12 bases between them. CDR3 length: 15 residues. Germline CDR1 and CDR2: KGHDR and SFDVKD.